The entry that follows covers one T cell receptor beta chain sequence. Its antigen is not identified. The data derive from a study of OX40 agonist ivuxolimab in advanced cancers. In the study overall: Ivuxolimab, an agonistic anti-OX40 (CD134) antibody, was given to patients.

Study-level results: At 0.1 to 3.0 mg/kg and by week 6, CD4+ and CD8+ T cells in the blood had expanded clonally. CD8+ T cells (on average) carried more expanded clones than CD4+ T cells.

Some clones are missing from TCRdb's copy, which holds only in-frame ones; the method was immunoSEQ multiplex PCR. The profile shows under 75,000 clones, around nine tenths of them singletons. If patients had autoimmune disease history or systemic immunosuppression, they were excluded. Trimming shortened V by 4 bases and J by 2 bases, and 8 bases separated the two germline ends. Looked up from germline, CDR1 is MDHEN and CDR2 is SYDVKM. There are 13 residues in the CDR3. The source is an adult with an advanced solid tumor such as melanoma, head and neck, liver or kidney cancer. The sample here was CD4+ or CD8+ T cells sorted from blood, taken in a trial of the OX40 agonist ivuxolimab. The V call is TRBV28, the J call TRBJ2-5; D is uncertain. The CDR3 sequence: CASSYQTQETQYF. The CDR3 DNA is TGTGCCAGCAGTTATCAGACTCAAGAGACCCAGTACTTC.